This T cell receptor beta chain comes out of a study of blood T cell repertoires in COVID-19. Study context: The samples span acute and convalescent COVID-19 from the United States, Italy and Spain. T cells, B-cell-depleted T cells, or PBMCs supplied cDNA or gDNA.

Libraries were prepared by immunoSEQ multiplex PCR; TCRdb keeps only in-frame clonotypes and omits some of them. The data show around 150,000 clones, over 90% seen once. CDR3 length: 16 residues. Germline V CDR1 and CDR2: LGHNA, YNFKEQ. With 0 bases removed from V and 4 bases from J, the gap between germline ends came to 15 bases. The chain couples TRBV4-2 to TRBJ1-2, with D possibly TRBD1 on 6 matching bases. The sequenced sample consisted of peripheral blood. The TCR originated in a woman aged 60-70 years with COVID-19, enrolled during active disease. CDR3 loop: CASSQDVRTALYGYTF. CDR3 coding DNA: TGTGCCAGCAGCCAAGATGTCAGGACAGCCCTCTATGGCTACACCTTC.